The next 10 T cell receptor beta chains were all read from a single sample in a study of shared clonotypes between healthy human individuals. Assay: immunoSEQ multiplex PCR; the TCRdb copy retains only in-frame clones and omits some. Found here are 2 million to 2.5 million clones, about 94% of them singletons; the top ten hold more than 0.1%. The sequenced material came from naive CD4+ T cells sorted from blood. Subset denoted: CD45RA+ positively selected. These receptors came from a man aged 18 to 29 in good health.

The chain has TRBV10-1 and TRBJ2-2, with D perhaps assigned TRBD1 or TRBD2 (5 bases each). The CDR3 spans 15 residues. The ends were cut back, 2 bases at V and 4 bases at J, with 11 bases in the middle. CDR1 and CDR2 from the germline V gene are WNHNN and SYGVQD (reference sequence). The CDR3 DNA follows: TGCGCCAGCAGTGAGCGTCGGGGCGGCACCGGGGAGCTGTTTTTT. Protein sequence: CASSERRGGTGELFF.

The CDR3 is CASASRGGASYEQYF. In nucleotides, the CDR3 is TGTGCCAGCGCCTCCCGCGGGGGGGCCTCCTACGAGCAGTACTTC. The chain is built from TRBV7-2 and TRBJ2-7, with 9 positions matching TRBD2. The ends lost 8 bases at V and 0 bases at J; junction bases unmatched: 8. CDR3 length: 15 residues. Germline CDR1 SGHTA, CDR2 FQGNSA.

The genes are TRBV2 and TRBJ2-7, with D perhaps TRBD2 (5 bases). In germline, CDR1 is SNHLY, CDR2 FYNNEI. V was clipped by 4 bases and J by 2 bases, with 6 bases between them. The CDR3 has 12 residues. CDR3 in DNA: TGTGCCAGCAGTGGGGAGACCTACGAGCAGTACTTC. Translated: CASSGETYEQYF.

The chain joins TRBV13 to TRBJ2-7, with D hard to call. V was clipped by 2 bases and J by 5 bases, with 10 bases between them. CDR3 length: 13 amino acids. Germline values: CDR1 PRHDT, CDR2 FYEKMQ (reference sequence). CDR3: CASSLYLVHEQYF. CDR3 nucleotide sequence: TGTGCCAGCAGCTTATATCTAGTCCACGAGCAGTACTTC.

The chain employs TRBV30 and TRBJ2-7, with D unclear. V lost 0 bases, J lost 2 bases, and 8 bases lay in between. The length of the CDR3 is 13 residues. Germline CDR1 GTSNPN, CDR2 SVGIG (reference sequence). The CDR3 sequence is CAWSVSTTYEQYF. CDR3 in DNA: TGTGCCTGGAGTGTATCAACTACCTACGAGCAGTACTTC.

The rearrangement links TRBV7-2 to TRBJ2-6; no reliable D call. This CDR3 spans 15 amino acids. V lost 2 bases, J lost 2 bases, and 7 bases lay in between. CDR1 and CDR2 (germline): SGHTA, FQGNSA. The CDR3 DNA is TGTGCCAGCAGCTTACTCTGGGCTGGGGCCAACGTCCTGACTTTC. As protein: CASSLLWAGANVLTF.

This rearrangement joins TRBV27 to TRBJ1-2; D gene uncertain. Trimming took 4 bases from V and 4 from J, leaving 13 bases between them. Germline V gene lookup returns CDR1 MNHEY and CDR2 SMNVEV (reference sequence). The CDR3 covers 14 residues. CDR3 sequence: CASSYRGSSYGYTF. CDR3 in DNA: TGTGCCAGCAGTTATCGGGGTAGCAGCTATGGCTACACCTTC.

The chain is built from TRBV7-9 and TRBJ2-2; D is unclear. This CDR3 has 13 residues. V dropped 3 bases and J dropped 8 bases, with 10 bases sitting between them. Germline-derived CDR1 and CDR2 are SEHNR and FQNEAQ (reference sequence). This CDR3 reads CASSLLIVGELFF. The CDR3 DNA sequence: TGTGCCAGCAGCTTGTTAATCGTGGGGGAGCTGTTTTTT.

CDR3 in amino acids: CASTTSGGDYGYTF. CDR3 DNA: TGTGCCAGCACCACCTCTGGAGGGGACTATGGCTACACCTTC. V gene TRBV2 combines with J gene TRBJ1-2; possibly TRBD1 for D (5 bases). V lost 7 bases to trimming and J lost 3 bases, with 15 bases between them. Looked up from germline, CDR1 is SNHLY and CDR2 is FYNNEI. CDR3 length: 14 residues.

The chain carries TRBV11-3 and TRBJ2-6, with D perhaps matching TRBD2 (6 bases). The V gene's germline CDR1 is SGHNT and CDR2 YENEEA. V was clipped by 1 base and J by 0 bases, with 10 bases between them. This CDR3 contains 17 residues. CDR3 DNA sequence: TGTGCCAGCAGCTTAGTATGGAGGGACTCTGGGGCCAACGTCCTGACTTTC. It translates to CASSLVWRDSGANVLTF. The whole variable domain, remainder taken from reference TRBV11-3 and TRBJ2-6, is EAGVVQSPRYKIIEKKQPVAFWCNPISGHNTLYWYLQNLGQGPELLIRYENEEAVDDSQLPKDRFSAERLKGVDSTLKIQPAELGDSAVYLCASSLVWRDSGANVLTFGAGSRLTVL.